Listed here are 27 T cell receptor beta chains from one sample, sequenced in a study of blood T cell repertoires in COVID-19. Assay used: immunoSEQ multiplex PCR; TCRdb lists only in-frame clones, some missing. The table lists 170,000 or so clones, around nine tenths of them singletons. Input material: peripheral blood. The source of these receptors is a woman aged 18-29 years who had recovered from COVID-19.

V usage is TRBV30 and J usage is TRBJ1-1, with D uncertain. The CDR3 spans 13 residues. CDR1 GTSNPN and CDR2 SVGIG come from the germline V gene (reference sequence). The V and J ends lost 0 bases and 2 bases respectively, with 7 bases between them. CDR3 sequence (DNA): TGTGCCTGGAGTGTTTGGCAAAACACTGAAGCTTTCTTT. Protein product: CAWSVWQNTEAFF.

The chain links TRBV4-3 to TRBJ2-1; 10 nucleotides align to TRBD2. CDR1 is LGHNA and CDR2 is YSLEER in the germline V gene. There are 18 residues in the CDR3. Trimming took 1 base from V and 0 from J; bases not matched to a gene: 6. As DNA, the CDR3 is TGCGCCAGCAGCCAAGCAACTAGCGGGGCCTTCTCCTACAATGAGCAGTTCTTC. Its protein product is CASSQATSGAFSYNEQFF.

In nucleotides, the CDR3 is TGTGCCAGCATGGGACAGCGACTCTATGGCTACACCTTC. This codes for CASMGQRLYGYTF. J is TRBJ1-2 and V is TRBV2, with 7 bases lining up with TRBD1. The germline V gene has CDR1 SNHLY and CDR2 FYNNEI. After removal of 7 bases from V and 4 bases from J, the junction contained 6 bases not matched to a gene. The CDR3 has 13 amino acids.

This chain links TRBV2 with TRBJ2-3, with no clear D. CDR1 and CDR2 from the germline V gene are SNHLY and FYNNEI. V lost 6 bases and J lost 4, with 17 bases in between. This CDR3 region has 15 residues. The CDR3 spells CASRPRSSSADTQYF. DNA for the CDR3: TGTGCCAGCAGGCCGCGGTCCTCCAGCGCAGATACGCAGTATTTT.

V gene TRBV5-4 combines with J gene TRBJ1-5, with TRBD1 as a possible D gene (5 bases). Germline values: CDR1 SGHNT, CDR2 YYREEE (reference sequence). V shed 0 bases and J shed 11 bases, with 15 bases lying between them. The CDR3 length is 14 residues. The CDR3 is CASSLVGAGGSQHF. In DNA, the CDR3 is TGTGCCAGCAGCTTGGTAGGGGCCGGTGGGTCCCAGCATTTT. The full variable domain, in which reference TRBV5-4 and TRBJ1-5 provide the parts outside the CDR3, is ETGVTQSPTHLIKTRGQQVTLRCSSQSGHNTVSWYQQALGQGPQFIFQYYREEENGRGNFPPRFSGLQFPNYSSELNVNALELDDSALYLCASSLVGAGGSQHFGDGTRLSIL.

V gene TRBV9 combines with J gene TRBJ2-2; D remains ambiguous. Per germline, CDR1 SGDLS and CDR2 YYNGEE. The CDR3 consists of 14 residues. V dropped 4 bases and J dropped 1 base, with 8 bases sitting between them. DNA of the CDR3: TGTGCCAGCAGCCTCACAGTGAACACCGGGGAGCTGTTTTTT. It yields the protein CASSLTVNTGELFF. Variable domain in full (rest from reference TRBV9 and TRBJ2-2): DSGVTQTPKHLITATGQRVTLRCSPRSGDLSVYWYQQSLDQGLQFLIQYYNGEERAKGNILERFSAQQFPDLHSELNLSSLELGDSALYFCASSLTVNTGELFFGEGSRLTVL.

J is TRBJ2-5 and V is TRBV5-1; D perhaps matches TRBD1 (6 bases). Trimming removed 1 base from V and 5 bases from J, with 12 bases in between. There are 14 residues in the CDR3. The germline V gene encodes CDR1 SGHRS and CDR2 YFSETQ. The CDR3 is CASSLQGLGETQYF. The DNA of the CDR3 is TGCGCCAGCAGCTTGCAGGGGCTGGGGGAGACCCAGTACTTC.

The chain's CDR3 is CASSSSPQGDLLYEQYV. The CDR3 DNA reads as TGTGCCAGCAGCTCGAGTCCACAGGGAGATCTACTCTACGAGCAGTACGTC. The chain employs TRBV5-6 and TRBJ2-7, with a possible D match to TRBD1 (6 bases). The V end lost 3 bases, the J end lost 3 bases, and 22 bases lay between the germline ends. This CDR3 spans 17 amino acids. Germline V gene sequence: CDR1 SGHDT, CDR2 YYEEEE.

The chain recombines TRBV18 with TRBJ2-1, with a tentative D call TRBD1 (5 bases). Trimming left V 8 bases short and J 7 bases short, with 9 bases between. The CDR3 totals 11 residues. The germline gives CDR1 KGHSH, CDR2 LQKENI. CDR3 coding DNA: TGTGCCAGCGGCAGGGCAAATGAGCAGTTCTTC. Translation: CASGRANEQFF.

The rearrangement uses TRBV27 and TRBJ2-7; a weak D match, TRBD1 (6 bases). Germline CDR1 is MNHEY and CDR2 is SMNVEV (reference sequence). This CDR3 has 13 residues. V lost 2 bases, J lost 3 bases, and 8 bases lay in between. The CDR3 DNA reads as TGTGCCAGCAGTTTAAGGACAGACTACGAGCAGTACTTC. It yields the protein CASSLRTDYEQYF.

The table lists this clone with a count of one. The chain combines TRBV27 with TRBJ2-1, with 9 bases fitting TRBD1. Trimming cost V 5 bases and J 6 bases; bases outside gene matches: 2. CDR1 MNHEY and CDR2 SMNVEV come from the germline V gene (reference sequence). The CDR3 totals 13 residues. This chain's CDR3 is CASSRTGVNEQFF. CDR3 nucleotides: TGTGCCAGCAGTAGGACAGGGGTCAATGAGCAGTTCTTC.

The V and J genes are TRBV18 and TRBJ1-1; maybe TRBD1 (6 bases). Trimming stripped 3 bases from V and 0 bases from J, with 8 bases between. The CDR3 covers 14 residues. CDR1 is KGHSH, CDR2 LQKENI, per germline. The CDR3 region has the DNA TGTGCCAGCTCACCCCAGGGGCTGAACACTGAAGCTTTCTTT. Translated, it gives CASSPQGLNTEAFF.

The chain couples TRBV4-1 to TRBJ2-3; the match to TRBD1 covers 8 bases. The CDR3 runs 17 residues. From germline, CDR1 is MGHRA and CDR2 YSYEKL. The V segment lost 1 base and the J segment 3 bases; nucleotides outside the gene matches: 9. The CDR3 spells CASSQVLSGQVTDTQYF. The CDR3 bases are TGCGCCAGCAGCCAAGTACTTTCGGGACAGGTAACAGATACGCAGTATTTT.

The rearrangement links TRBV11-3 to TRBJ2-1; unclear D gene. CDR3 length: 14 residues. Trimming took 5 bases from V and 0 from J, leaving 8 bases between them. Germline assignment: CDR1 SGHNT and CDR2 YENEEA. The CDR3 DNA sequence: TGTGCCAGCAGCGACCGGAGCTCCTACAATGAGCAGTTCTTC. This gives the protein CASSDRSSYNEQFF.

The chain couples TRBV6-2 or TRBV6-3 to TRBJ2-7, with 8 bases matching TRBD1. CDR3 size: 19 residues. The J segment lost 5 bases and the V segment lost 2 bases, leaving 20 bases of the junction unmatched. The V gene's germline CDR1 is MNHEY and CDR2 SVGEGT. In DNA, the CDR3 is TGTGCCAGCAGTTACGTCCCCCTGGGCGGACAGGGCCCTCGGAACGAGCAGTACGTC. Amino acid sequence: CASSYVPLGGQGPRNEQYV.

This chain joins TRBV10-3 and TRBJ2-3; D might be TRBD2 (6 bases). Germline values: CDR1 ENHRY, CDR2 SYGVKD. The CDR3 contains 16 residues. Trimming stripped 10 bases from V and 0 bases from J, with 20 bases between. The CDR3 coding sequence is TGTGCCACCCGACCCCCGGCGGGATCTAGCACAGATACGCAGTATTTT. Translating gives CATRPPAGSSTDTQYF.

The chain employs TRBV27 and TRBJ1-4, with 7 bases identical to TRBD1. The V and J ends lost 5 bases and 7 bases, in that order; junction bases with no gene match: 10. This CDR3 spans 15 amino acids. CDR1 and CDR2 (germline): MNHEY, SMNVEV (reference sequence). DNA of the CDR3: TGTGCCAGCAGTCCCCTAAGGGGGCACGGTGAAAAACTGTTTTTT. This sequence encodes CASSPLRGHGEKLFF.

The chain combines TRBV30 with TRBJ1-5; 8 nucleotides line up with TRBD1. Germline CDR1 is GTSNPN and CDR2 is SVGIG (reference sequence). The CDR3 consists of 13 residues. The V gene end was trimmed by 3 bases and the J gene end by 6 bases; junction bases not matched to a gene: 4. The CDR3 bases are TGTGCCTGGAGCCAGGGGGCGTCTCAGCCCCAGCATTTT. This codes for CAWSQGASQPQHF. The full variable domain, with the rest looked up from reference TRBV30 and TRBJ1-5, is SQTIHQWPATLVQPVGSPLSLECTVEGTSNPNLYWYRQAAGRGLQLLFYSVGIGQISSEVPQNLSASRPQDRQFILSSKKLLLSDSGFYLCAWSQGASQPQHFGDGTRLSIL.

This clone was observed a single time. This rearrangement joins TRBV9 to TRBJ2-3, with TRBD1 matching 7 bases. The CDR3 loop spans 14 amino acids. CDR1 and CDR2 (germline): SGDLS, YYNGEE. Losses at the gene ends were 6 bases for V and 2 bases for J; bases not matched to a gene: 6. The CDR3 reads CASNRDSPTDTQYF. In nucleotides, the CDR3 is TGTGCCAGCAACAGGGACAGTCCCACAGATACGCAGTATTTT. The whole variable domain, filled in from reference TRBV9 and TRBJ2-3, reads DSGVTQTPKHLITATGQRVTLRCSPRSGDLSVYWYQQSLDQGLQFLIQYYNGEERAKGNILERFSAQQFPDLHSELNLSSLELGDSALYFCASNRDSPTDTQYFGPGTRLTVL.

This rearrangement joins TRBV18 to TRBJ2-2; D ambiguous. CDR1 is KGHSH, CDR2 LQKENI, per germline. This CDR3 contains 14 residues. V shed 4 bases and J shed 0 bases, with 6 bases lying between them. The CDR3, as DNA: TGTGCCAGCTCACACAGTCCGAACACCGGGGAGCTGTTTTTT. Protein product: CASSHSPNTGELFF.

The chain joins TRBV4-3 to TRBJ2-3, with 8 bases lining up with TRBD2. Germline V gene lookup returns CDR1 LGHNA and CDR2 YSLEER. J was trimmed by 3 bases and V by 1 base; bases with no gene match: 15. The CDR3 covers 19 residues. The chain's CDR3 is CASSQGHPPGSGSTDTQYF. CDR3 bases: TGCGCCAGCAGCCAAGGTCATCCTCCAGGGAGCGGGAGTACAGATACGCAGTATTTT.

The V call is TRBV6-5, the J call TRBJ1-2; D is possibly TRBD1 (5 bases). Germline V gene sequence: CDR1 MNHEY, CDR2 SVGAGI. Trimming cost V 6 bases and J 6 bases, with 8 bases left between them. The length of the CDR3 is 11 residues. CDR3 in DNA: TGTGCCAGCAGGATCAGGGATGGCTACACCTTC. The encoded protein is CASRIRDGYTF.

This chain joins TRBV3-1 (or the pseudogene TRBV3-2) and TRBJ2-1, with 11 bases matching TRBD2. The CDR3 extends over 16 amino acids. The trim removed 2 bases at V and 6 bases at J, leaving 6 bases unmatched. The germline gives CDR1 LGHDT, CDR2 YNNKEL (reference sequence). As DNA, the CDR3 is TGTGCCAGCAGCCAACGGCTGGGGACTAGCGGCAATGAGCAGTTCTTC. This translates into CASSQRLGTSGNEQFF.

This clone showed up just a few times. The chain couples TRBV4-2 to TRBJ2-5; 12 bases align to TRBD2. CDR1 is LGHNA, CDR2 YNFKEQ, per germline. The CDR3 runs to 16 residues. Trimming cost V 0 bases and J 5 bases; bases outside gene matches: 4. The CDR3 DNA sequence: TGTGCCAGCAGCCAAGATACTAGCGGGGGGTCGGAGACCCAGTACTTC. It codes for CASSQDTSGGSETQYF.

The chain employs TRBV7-3 and TRBJ2-2, with 11 bases aligning to TRBD2. CDR1 and CDR2 (germline): SGHTA, FQGTGA. The V gene end was trimmed by 5 bases and the J gene end by 5 bases; junction bases not matched to a gene: 4. The CDR3 is 15 residues long. The CDR3 spells CASSPRTSGTGELFF. DNA for the CDR3: TGTGCCAGCAGCCCTCGGACTAGCGGGACCGGGGAGCTGTTTTTT.

The chain joins TRBV6-5 to TRBJ1-2; tentatively, D is TRBD1 (5 bases). The length of the CDR3 is 12 residues. Deletions cut 2 bases from V and 7 bases from J, with 8 bases between. Germline V gene data show CDR1 as MNHEY and CDR2 as SVGAGI. Written as DNA, the CDR3 is TGTGCCAGCAGTTACAGGGGAAGTGGCTACACCTTC. Translated, it gives CASSYRGSGYTF.

The chain joins TRBV6-4 to TRBJ2-2, with D perhaps TRBD2 (7 bases). The CDR3 runs 13 residues. CDR1 is MRHNA and CDR2 is SNTAGT in the germline V gene. With 5 bases removed from V and 5 bases from J, the gap between germline ends came to 9 bases. In nucleotides, the CDR3 is TGTGCCAGCAGTAGCGGGACAACCGGGGAGCTGTTTTTT. Protein product: CASSSGTTGELFF.